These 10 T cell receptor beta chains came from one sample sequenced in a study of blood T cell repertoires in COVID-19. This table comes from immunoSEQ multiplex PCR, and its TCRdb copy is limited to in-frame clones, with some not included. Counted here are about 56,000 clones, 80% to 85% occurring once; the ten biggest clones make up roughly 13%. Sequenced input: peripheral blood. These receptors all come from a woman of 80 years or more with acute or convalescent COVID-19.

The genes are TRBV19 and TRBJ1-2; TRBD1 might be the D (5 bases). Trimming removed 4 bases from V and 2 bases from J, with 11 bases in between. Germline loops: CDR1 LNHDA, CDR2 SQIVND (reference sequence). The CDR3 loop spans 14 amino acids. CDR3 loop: CASSTRRGNYGYTF. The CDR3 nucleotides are TGTGCCAGTAGTACCCGGAGGGGCAACTATGGCTACACCTTC.

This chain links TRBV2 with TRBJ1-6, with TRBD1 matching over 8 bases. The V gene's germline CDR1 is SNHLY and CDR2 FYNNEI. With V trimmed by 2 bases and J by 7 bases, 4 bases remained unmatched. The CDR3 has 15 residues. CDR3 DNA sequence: TGTGCCAGCAGTGAAACCCGGACAGGGAATTCACCCCTCCACTTT. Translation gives CASSETRTGNSPLHF. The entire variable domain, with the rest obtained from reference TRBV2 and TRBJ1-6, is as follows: EPEVTQTPSHQVTQMGQEVILRCVPISNHLYFYWYRQILGQKVEFLVSFYNNEISEKSEIFDDQFSVERPDGSNFTLKIRSTKLEDSAMYFCASSETRTGNSPLHFGNGTRLTVT.

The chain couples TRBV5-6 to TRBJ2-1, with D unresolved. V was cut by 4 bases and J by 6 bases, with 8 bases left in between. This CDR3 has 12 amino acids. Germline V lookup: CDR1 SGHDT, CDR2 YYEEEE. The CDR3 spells CASSPRSNEQFF. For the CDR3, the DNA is TGTGCCAGCAGCCCGCGCTCCAATGAGCAGTTCTTC.

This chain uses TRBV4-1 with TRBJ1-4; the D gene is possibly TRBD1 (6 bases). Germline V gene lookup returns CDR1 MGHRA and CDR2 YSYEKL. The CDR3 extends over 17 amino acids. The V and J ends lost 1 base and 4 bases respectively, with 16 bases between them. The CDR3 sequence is CASSQVYTGGHNEKLFF. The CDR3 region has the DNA TGCGCCAGCAGCCAAGTTTATACGGGGGGCCATAATGAAAAACTGTTTTTT.

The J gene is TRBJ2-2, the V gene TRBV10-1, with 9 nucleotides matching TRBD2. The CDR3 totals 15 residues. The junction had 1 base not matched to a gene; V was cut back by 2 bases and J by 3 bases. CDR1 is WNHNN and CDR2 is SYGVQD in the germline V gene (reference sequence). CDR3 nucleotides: TGCGCCAGCAGTGAGCAGCGGGGGGACACCGGGGAGCTGTTTTTT. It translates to CASSEQRGDTGELFF.

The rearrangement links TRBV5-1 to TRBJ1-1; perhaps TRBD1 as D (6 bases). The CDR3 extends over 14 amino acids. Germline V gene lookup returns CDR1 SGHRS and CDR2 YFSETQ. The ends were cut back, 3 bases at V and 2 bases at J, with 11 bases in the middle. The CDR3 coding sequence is TGCGCCAGCAGCTGGGGGACACCCAACACTGAAGCTTTCTTT. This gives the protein CASSWGTPNTEAFF.

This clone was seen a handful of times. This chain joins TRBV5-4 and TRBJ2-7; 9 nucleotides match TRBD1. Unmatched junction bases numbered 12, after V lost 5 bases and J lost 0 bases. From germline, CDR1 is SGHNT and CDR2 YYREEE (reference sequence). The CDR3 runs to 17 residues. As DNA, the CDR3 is TGTGCCAGCAGTTACGGACAGGGGACGACAAGCTCCTACGAGCAGTACTTC. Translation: CASSYGQGTTSSYEQYF.

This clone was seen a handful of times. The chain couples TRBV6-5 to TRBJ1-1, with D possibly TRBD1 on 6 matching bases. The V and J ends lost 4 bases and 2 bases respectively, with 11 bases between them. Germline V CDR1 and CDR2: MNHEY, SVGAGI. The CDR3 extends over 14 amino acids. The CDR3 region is CASSWGTLNTEAFF. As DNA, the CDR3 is TGTGCCAGCAGTTGGGGGACACTAAACACTGAAGCTTTCTTT.

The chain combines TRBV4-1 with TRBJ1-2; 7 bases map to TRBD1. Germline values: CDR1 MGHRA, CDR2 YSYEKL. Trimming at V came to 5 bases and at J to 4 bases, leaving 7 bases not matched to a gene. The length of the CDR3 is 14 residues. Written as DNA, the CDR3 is TGCGCCAGCAGCACCTCCGGGACAGCCTATGGCTACACCTTC. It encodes CASSTSGTAYGYTF.

CDR3 amino acids: CASSRSGGATDTQYF. DNA for the CDR3: TGTGCCAGCAGCCGTAGCGGGGGGGCCACAGATACGCAGTATTTT. The chain couples TRBV2 to TRBJ2-3, with 11 bases lining up with TRBD2. The germline V gene encodes CDR1 SNHLY and CDR2 FYNNEI. J was trimmed by 2 bases and V by 6 bases; bases with no gene match: 4. The CDR3 is made up of 15 amino acids.